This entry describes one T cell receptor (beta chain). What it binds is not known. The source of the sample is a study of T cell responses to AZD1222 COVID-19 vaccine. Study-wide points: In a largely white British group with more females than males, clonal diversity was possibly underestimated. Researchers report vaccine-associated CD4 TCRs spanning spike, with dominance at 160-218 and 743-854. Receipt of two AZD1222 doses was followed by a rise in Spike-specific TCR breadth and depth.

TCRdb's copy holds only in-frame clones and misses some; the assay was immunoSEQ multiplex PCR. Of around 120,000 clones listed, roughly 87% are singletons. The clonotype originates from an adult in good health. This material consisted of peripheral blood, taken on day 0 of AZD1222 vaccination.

The CDR3 nucleotides are TGTGCCAGCAGCGCCACAGGGGACCGCTACGAGCAGTACTTC. This translates into CASSATGDRYEQYF. This chain links TRBV9 with TRBJ2-7, with 7 bases identical to TRBD1. This CDR3 spans 14 amino acids. V shed 3 bases, J shed 3 bases, and the junction held 6 bases outside the gene matches. Germline CDR1 SGDLS, CDR2 YYNGEE.